This T cell receptor beta chain stems from a study of CD8+CD57+ T cells in acquired aplastic anemia (dated by TCRdb to the late 2010s). Regarding the research as a whole: DNA extracted from sorted CD4+ and CD8+ cells had a mean of approximately 3.4 ug, with a range of roughly 0.19 to 27.4 ug. Healthy donor samples averaged roughly 9.8 million reads for CD4+ and under 12 million for CD8+ cells.

Trimming removed 4 bases from V and 2 bases from J, leaving 9 bases between the germline ends. CDR1 SGHDT and CDR2 YYEEEE were looked up in the germline V gene. The CDR3 measures 13 amino acids from cysteine to phenylalanine. Just CDR3 DNA is preserved here, 39 bases in frame from base 1. TCR repertoires of sorted CD4+ and CD8+ blood T cells from severe aplastic anemia patients and healthy subjects were deep-sequenced in the study. Ficoll-Paque density gradient centrifugation was used to isolate peripheral blood mononuclear cells. CD4+ and CD8+ T cells were sorted by FACS or magnetic beads before DNA extraction. This clonotype has just a few counts. No cognate antigen has been identified for it. It has no much larger one-base neighbor in the sample; base qualities were not kept. General study outcomes and caveats: Although roughly 29 CD8+ CDR3 sequences were shared by patients and controls, these sequences appeared highly expressed in patients and within the immunodominant clones of patients. Patients and healthy controls showed no significant difference in CD8+ Simpson's diversity (P=0.060).

TCR beta VDJ combination and CDR3 sequence profiling used genomic DNA as the template. An Illumina HiSeq 2000 was the platform used for TCR repertoire sequencing. The published analysis was carried out like this. Repertoires were assessed using TRBV/TRBJ rearrangement plots, CDR3 size and DJ length profiles, and Simpson's diversity index. Whichever DNA sequence was most abundant in the deep sequencing data was defined as the immunodominant clone. CDR3 amino acid sequences were checked for sharing between subjects and were compared against published repertoires and the VDJdb database. TCRdb's own reprocessing of the public reads used fastp at Q25 and MiXCR and kept productive beta chains. For every CDR3 protein sequence, its rows merge into one entry that carries the most common genes and DNA. TCRdb's processing, not the study's, gives the V and J calls here. Counted in this sample were fewer than 250,000 distinct CDR3 sequences; approximately 50% of them appeared once. Approximately 16% of the sample comes from the top ten.

What was sequenced was sorted CD4+, CD8+, or CD8+CD57+ T cells (not recorded which) from PBMCs. The receptor was derived from a human donor in good health, serving as a control. The rearrangement joined TRBV5-6 to TRBJ1-2; possibly the D gene is TRBD1, per 6 matching bases. Here is the DNA: TGTGCCAGCAGCGATACAGGGAACTATGGCTACACCTTC. This encodes CASSDTGNYGYTF.